This T cell receptor beta chain was identified during a study of T-cell reconstitution after alpha-beta-depleted transplantation in children. This clonotype showed up many times. Unique molecular identifiers were incorporated into the prepared TCRbeta library. MiXCR, applied by TCRdb to the PCR reads, yields one record per CDR3 protein. The sample consists of roughly 200,000 distinct CDR3 sequences, approximately 10% of them appearing once. Germline assignment: CDR1 SGHTA and CDR2 FQGTGA. Unmatched junction bases numbered 9, after V lost 5 bases and J lost 4 bases. CDR3 length equals 15 residues. V usage is TRBV7-3 and J usage is TRBJ1-2, with 8 bases identical to TRBD1. The TCR was taken from a child younger than two with acute myeloid leukemia, due to receive a stem cell transplant. The sequencing here drew on PBMCs, taken before TCRalphabeta/CD19-depleted stem cell transplant. In nucleotides, the CDR3 is TGTGCCAGCAGCCCACCCTTTCAGGGGGCCTATGGCTACACCTTC. Translation: CASSPPFQGAYGYTF.